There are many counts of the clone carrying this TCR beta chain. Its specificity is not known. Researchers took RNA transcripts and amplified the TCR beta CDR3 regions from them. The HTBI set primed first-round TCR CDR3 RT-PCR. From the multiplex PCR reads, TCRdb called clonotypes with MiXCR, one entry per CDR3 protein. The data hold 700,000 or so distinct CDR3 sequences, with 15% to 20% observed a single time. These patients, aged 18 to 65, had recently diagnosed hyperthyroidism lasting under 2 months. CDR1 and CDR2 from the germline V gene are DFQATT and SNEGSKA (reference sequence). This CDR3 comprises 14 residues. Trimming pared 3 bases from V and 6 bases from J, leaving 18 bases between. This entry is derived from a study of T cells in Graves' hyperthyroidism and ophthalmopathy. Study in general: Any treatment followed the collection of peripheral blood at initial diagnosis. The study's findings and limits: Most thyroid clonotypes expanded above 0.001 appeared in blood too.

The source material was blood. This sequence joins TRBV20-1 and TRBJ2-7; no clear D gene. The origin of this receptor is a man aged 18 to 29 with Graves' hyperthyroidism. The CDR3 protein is CSASAQNLRAEQYF. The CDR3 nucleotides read TGCAGTGCTAGTGCGCAGAACTTACGGGCCGAGCAGTACTTC.